The 23 T cell receptor beta chains listed next were all sequenced from one sample in a study of T cell repertoires in cytomegalovirus infection. TCRdb passed the reads through MiXCR, listing each CDR3 protein once. In the table there are 200,000 or so distinct CDR3 sequences, 28% of which are singletons. Source material: PBMCs. Receptor source: a human donor in good health (CMV status not recorded). Some clones in this sample may be carry-over from other donors' samples.

CDR3 nucleotide sequence: TGTGCCAGCAGCCCCAACCAGGGCGGGGGGGGAGTTAATGAGCAGTTCTTC. It encodes CASSPNQGGGGVNEQFF. The V gene is TRBV2, the J gene TRBJ2-1; 9 nucleotides line up with TRBD2. J lost 7 bases, V lost 6 bases, and 16 bases had no gene match. This CDR3 has 17 amino acids. The germline gives CDR1 SNHLY, CDR2 FYNNEI.

This clonotype came up many times. The V gene is TRBV5-4, the J gene TRBJ2-7, with 7 bases matching TRBD2. V trimming: 9 bases; J trimming: 2 bases; junction bases outside the gene matches: 11. The CDR3 covers 14 residues. Per germline, CDR1 SGHNT and CDR2 YYREEE (reference sequence). The CDR3 here is CATSGRDGAYEQYF. The CDR3 DNA reads as TGTGCCACCTCGGGGAGGGACGGAGCCTACGAGCAGTACTTC.

The chain has TRBV7-2 and TRBJ1-5; D gene ambiguous. This CDR3 is built from 17 residues. The germline V gene encodes CDR1 SGHTA and CDR2 FQGNSA. Trimming took 6 bases from V and 0 from J, leaving 18 bases between them. The CDR3 here is CASSRRRAPFSNQPQHF. As DNA, the CDR3 is TGTGCCAGCAGTCGACGGAGGGCCCCCTTTAGCAATCAGCCCCAGCATTTT.

This clonotype showed up many times. CDR3 amino acids: CASSFGFRSYNEQFF. The CDR3 DNA sequence: TGTGCCAGCAGTTTCGGGTTTAGATCCTACAATGAGCAGTTCTTC. The chain joins TRBV12-3 or TRBV12-4 to TRBJ2-1; D is ambiguous. V was cut by 3 bases and J by 1 base, with 10 bases left in between. The CDR3 runs to 15 residues.

The chain recombines TRBV6-2 or TRBV6-3 with TRBJ1-6, with a tentative D call TRBD1 (5 bases). V lost 6 bases and J 4 bases, leaving 13 bases between the germline ends. The CDR3 length is 15 residues. Germline V gene lookup returns CDR1 MNHEY and CDR2 SVGEGT. CDR3 protein: CASSSGTDYNSPLHF. The CDR3, as DNA: TGTGCCAGCAGCTCCGGGACGGATTATAATTCACCCCTCCACTTT.

The chain employs TRBV6-6 and TRBJ2-5, with D tentatively TRBD1 (6 bases). Per the germline V gene, CDR1 is MNHNY and CDR2 is SVGAGI (reference sequence). The V end was cut by 4 bases, the J end by 5 bases, with 17 bases between. The CDR3 spans 15 residues. DNA for the CDR3: TGTGCCAGCAGTTCCCCGGACAGTTTAGGGGAGACCCAGTACTTC. Its protein product is CASSSPDSLGETQYF.

The chain combines TRBV6-5 with TRBJ1-1; D remains ambiguous. The CDR3 runs to 13 residues. The V gene's germline CDR1 is MNHEY and CDR2 SVGAGI. The V and J ends lost 0 bases and 5 bases respectively, with 7 bases between them. The CDR3 reads CASSYSDETEAFF. DNA for the CDR3: TGTGCCAGCAGTTACTCAGACGAGACTGAAGCTTTCTTT.

This clonotype came up a few times. The chain has TRBV7-9 and TRBJ2-5; TRBD2 matches 10 bases. The CDR3 contains 16 residues. CDR1 is SEHNR and CDR2 is FQNEAQ in the germline V gene (reference sequence). J was trimmed by 5 bases and V by 6 bases; bases with no gene match: 12. CDR3 coding DNA: TGTGCCAGCAGGCCAGCGGGGGGGCCTCAAGGGGAGACCCAGTACTTC. This translates into CASRPAGGPQGETQYF.

This clonotype has just a few counts. The gene calls are TRBV5-1 and TRBJ2-2, with 10 nucleotides matching TRBD1. The junction had 4 bases not matched to a gene; V was cut back by 3 bases and J by 5 bases. The germline gives CDR1 SGHRS, CDR2 YFSETQ. The CDR3 has 15 residues. Here the CDR3 DNA reads TGCGCCAGCAGCTCAAGGGGACAGGGGACCGGGGAGCTGTTTTTT. This gives the protein CASSSRGQGTGELFF.

V is TRBV7-2 and J is TRBJ2-7; 7 bases align to TRBD1. CDR1 SGHTA and CDR2 FQGNSA come from the germline V gene. V lost 5 bases, J lost 5 bases, and 12 bases stayed unmatched. CDR3 length: 15 residues. The CDR3 region has the DNA TGTGCCAGCAGCCGCACAGGGGCAGGGGCCCACGAGCAGTACTTC. It is translated as CASSRTGAGAHEQYF.

Of note for this clonotype: The junction differs from germline at one of its ends, possibly a read error. The rearrangement links TRBV4-2 to TRBJ2-1; D possibly corresponds to TRBD1 (7 bases). The CDR3 length is 17 residues. Germline assignment: CDR1 LGHNA and CDR2 YNFKEQ. The CDR3 sequence is CAISQDRGRGARYEQFF. CDR3 DNA: TGTGCCATCAGCCAAGATCGGGGCAGGGGGGCGCGCTATGAGCAGTTCTTC.

CDR3 loop: CASRSFWDNNQPQHF. Here the CDR3 DNA reads TGTGCCAGCAGATCTTTTTGGGACAACAATCAGCCCCAGCATTTT. The chain joins TRBV6-5 to TRBJ1-5; D is possibly TRBD1 (6 bases). The germline V gene encodes CDR1 MNHEY and CDR2 SVGAGI. CDR3 length equals 15 residues. Trimming removed 6 bases from V and 3 bases from J, with 15 bases in between.

The chain couples TRBV7-6 to TRBJ1-2, with D perhaps TRBD1 (6 bases). Germline V CDR1 and CDR2: SGHVS, FNYEAQ. V lost 0 bases, J lost 8 bases, and 16 bases lay in between. This CDR3 contains 15 residues. The CDR3 sequence: CASSLAPDRPGGYTF. CDR3 nucleotides: TGTGCCAGCAGCTTAGCCCCTGACAGGCCTGGAGGCTACACCTTC.

This chain links TRBV6-2 or TRBV6-3 with TRBJ1-5; D not resolved. Germline lookup yields CDR1 MNHEY and CDR2 SVGEGT. This CDR3 has 15 amino acids. The ends were cut back, 2 bases at V and 0 bases at J, with 8 bases in the middle. The CDR3 region is CASSYPPYSNQPQHF. CDR3 DNA: TGTGCCAGCAGTTACCCCCCTTATAGCAATCAGCCCCAGCATTTT.

The J gene is TRBJ2-3, the V gene TRBV2; 7 nucleotides line up with TRBD2. J gave up 1 base and V 8 bases, and 0 bases lay outside the gene matches. In germline, CDR1 is SNHLY, CDR2 FYNNEI. This CDR3 has 12 amino acids. For the CDR3, the DNA is TGTGCCAGCGCGGGGGGCACAGATACGCAGTATTTT. Translated: CASAGGTDTQYF.

There are many counts of this clonotype. The chain joins TRBV7-9 to TRBJ1-6; 9 nucleotides align to TRBD1. This CDR3 region has 13 residues. Looked up from germline, CDR1 is SEHNR and CDR2 is FQNEAQ (reference sequence). The V segment lost 5 bases and the J segment 7 bases; nucleotides outside the gene matches: 0. The CDR3, as DNA: TGTGCCAGCAGCACAGGGGGCAATTCACCCCTCCACTTT. The encoded protein is CASSTGGNSPLHF.

In its sample, this clonotype was seen a few times. V is TRBV29-1 and J is TRBJ1-1; D is possibly TRBD1 (5 bases). This CDR3 spans 15 amino acids. CDR1 and CDR2 from the germline V gene are SQVTM and ANQGSEA. V was cut by 4 bases and J by 3 bases, with 18 bases left in between. CDR3 sequence reads: CSVASPGRADTEAFF. The CDR3 DNA is TGCAGCGTTGCCTCTCCAGGGAGGGCGGACACTGAAGCTTTCTTT.

The chain employs TRBV5-1 and TRBJ1-5; D uncertain. Germline V gene sequence: CDR1 SGHRS, CDR2 YFSETQ. V lost 0 bases and J lost 3, with 13 bases in between. The CDR3 has 16 amino acids. The CDR3 coding sequence is TGCGCCAGCAGCTTGGCAGGACCCGAAAACAATCAGCCCCAGCATTTT. This sequence encodes CASSLAGPENNQPQHF.

In this sample, this clonotype turned up many times. CDR3 amino acids: CASSLGGAGEKLFF. Written as DNA, the CDR3 is TGTGCCAGCAGCTTGGGGGGCGCGGGTGAAAAACTGTTTTTT. The chain is built from TRBV7-2 and TRBJ1-4, with D perhaps TRBD1 (6 bases). V lost 3 bases to trimming and J lost 7 bases, with 12 bases between them. The CDR3 is 14 residues long. Germline assignment: CDR1 SGHTA and CDR2 FQGNSA.

This clonotype was seen a single time. The V gene is TRBV30, the J gene TRBJ1-2; D unresolved. The CDR3 runs 12 residues. The germline gives CDR1 GTSNPN, CDR2 SVGIG (reference sequence). V lost 3 bases and J 0 bases, leaving 5 bases between the germline ends. The DNA of the CDR3 is TGTGCCTGGAGACAGACTAACTATGGCTACACCTTC. Residues: CAWRQTNYGYTF.

Regarding this clonotype: One end of the junction is discordant with germline, which a read error may explain. The J gene is TRBJ1-2, the V gene TRBV20-1; no clear D. This CDR3 is 13 amino acids long. CDR1 is DFQATT, CDR2 SNEGSKA, per germline (reference sequence). CDR3 in DNA: TGCAGTGCTAGAAATACGGATGTCTATGTCTACACCTTC. Protein product: CSARNTDVYVYTF.

The genes are TRBV30 and TRBJ1-6; D is ambiguous. CDR3 size: 15 residues. CDR1 is GTSNPN and CDR2 is SVGIG in the germline V gene (reference sequence). Between the trimmed V and J ends, which lost 4 bases and 0 bases, there was a span of 10 bases. This chain's CDR3 is CAWKVGISYNSPLHF. CDR3 nucleotides: TGTGCCTGGAAAGTAGGGATCTCCTATAATTCACCCCTCCACTTT.

The chain employs TRBV4-3 and TRBJ1-1; tentatively, D is TRBD1 (6 bases). The germline V gene encodes CDR1 LGHNA and CDR2 YSLEER. CDR3 length: 13 residues. The V end lost 1 base, the J end lost 6 bases, and 9 bases lay between the germline ends. The CDR3 loop is CASSQVRGAEAFF. CDR3 in DNA: TGCGCCAGCAGCCAAGTGAGGGGGGCTGAAGCTTTCTTT.